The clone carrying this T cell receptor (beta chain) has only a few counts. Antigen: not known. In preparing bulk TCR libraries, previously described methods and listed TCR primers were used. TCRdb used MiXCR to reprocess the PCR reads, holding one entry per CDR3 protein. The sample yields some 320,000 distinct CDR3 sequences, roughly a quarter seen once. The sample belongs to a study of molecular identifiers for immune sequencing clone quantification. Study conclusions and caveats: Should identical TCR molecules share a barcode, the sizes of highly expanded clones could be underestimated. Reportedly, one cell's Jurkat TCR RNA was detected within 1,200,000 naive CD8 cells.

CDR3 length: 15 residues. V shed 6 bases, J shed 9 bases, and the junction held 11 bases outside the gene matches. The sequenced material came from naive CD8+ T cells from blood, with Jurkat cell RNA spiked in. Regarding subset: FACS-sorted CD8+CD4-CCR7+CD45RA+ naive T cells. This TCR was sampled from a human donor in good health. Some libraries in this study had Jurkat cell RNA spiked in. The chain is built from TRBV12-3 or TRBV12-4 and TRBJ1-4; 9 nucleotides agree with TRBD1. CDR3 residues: CASSPRGTGSQKLFF. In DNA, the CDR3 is TGTGCCAGCAGCCCGAGGGGGACAGGGTCCCAAAAACTGTTTTTT.